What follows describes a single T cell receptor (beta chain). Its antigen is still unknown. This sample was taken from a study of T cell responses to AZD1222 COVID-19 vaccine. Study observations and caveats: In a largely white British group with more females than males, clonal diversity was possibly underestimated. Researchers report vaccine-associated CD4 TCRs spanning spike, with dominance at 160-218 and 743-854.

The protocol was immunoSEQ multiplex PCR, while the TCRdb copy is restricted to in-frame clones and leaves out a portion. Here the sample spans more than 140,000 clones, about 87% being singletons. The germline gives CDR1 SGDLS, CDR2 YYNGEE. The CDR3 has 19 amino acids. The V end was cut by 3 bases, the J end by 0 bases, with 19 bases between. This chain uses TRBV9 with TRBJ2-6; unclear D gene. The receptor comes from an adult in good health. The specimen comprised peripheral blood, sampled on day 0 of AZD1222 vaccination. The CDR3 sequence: CASSGDTFLSLSGANVLTF. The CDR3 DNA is TGTGCCAGCAGCGGTGATACATTTCTTTCACTCTCTGGGGCCAACGTCCTGACTTTC. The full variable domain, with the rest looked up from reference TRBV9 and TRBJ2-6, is DSGVTQTPKHLITATGQRVTLRCSPRSGDLSVYWYQQSLDQGLQFLIQYYNGEERAKGNILERFSAQQFPDLHSELNLSSLELGDSALYFCASSGDTFLSLSGANVLTFGAGSRLTVL.